This TCR beta chain was retrieved from a study of cytomegalovirus exposure and HLA in healthy donors. This table comes from immunoSEQ multiplex PCR, and its TCRdb copy is limited to in-frame clones, with some not included. The sample holds about 43,000 clones, 92% seen once. V lost 4 bases to trimming and J lost 15 bases; unmatched junction nucleotides: 12. This CDR3 is 14 amino acids long. The germline gives CDR1 SGHTA, CDR2 FQGTGA. Donors were drawn from the roughly 110-subject validation cohort, separate from the approximately 640-subject first cohort. The chain carries TRBV7-3 and TRBJ2-1; TRBD2 agrees at 10 bases. The sequence was obtained from a man between 18 and 35 years old in good health and CMV-seronegative. The sequenced material came from PBMCs. The CDR3: CASSSARTSGKWFF. The CDR3 DNA is TGTGCCAGCAGCTCAGCCAGAACTAGCGGGAAGTGGTTCTTC. Together with reference TRBV7-3 and TRBJ2-1, the CDR3 gives the full variable domain: GAGVSQTPSNKVTEKGKYVELRCDPISGHTALYWYRQSLGQGPEFLIYFQGTGAADDSGLPNDRFFAVRPEGSVSTLKIQRTERGDSAVYLCASSSARTSGKWFFGPGTRLTVL.